One and the same sample provided the 20 T cell receptor beta chains below, sequenced in a study of blood T cell repertoires in COVID-19. Measured with immunoSEQ multiplex PCR; TCRdb has only the in-frame clones, and not every one. The table includes over 200,000 clones, 75% to 90% detected once. Input material: peripheral blood. All receptors derive from a human donor in a cohort sampled during active COVID-19.

The chain recombines TRBV4-1 with TRBJ1-2; the D gene is possibly TRBD1 (6 bases). The germline V gene encodes CDR1 MGHRA and CDR2 YSYEKL. The CDR3 runs to 16 residues. Trimming removed 1 base from V and 4 bases from J, with 16 bases in between. CDR3 loop: CASSQGQAQVPYGYTF. The CDR3 DNA is TGCGCCAGCAGCCAAGGACAGGCCCAAGTCCCCTATGGCTACACCTTC.

The rearrangement joins TRBV7-9 to TRBJ2-2; D might be TRBD2 (6 bases). The CDR3 loop spans 14 amino acids. The V gene's germline CDR1 is SEHNR and CDR2 FQNEAQ (reference sequence). Trimming stripped 4 bases from V and 6 bases from J, with 12 bases between. CDR3 DNA sequence: TGTGCCAGCAGCTCGTCGGGAGTGGCCGGGGAGCTGTTTTTT. Amino acid sequence: CASSSSGVAGELFF.

V gene TRBV9 combines with J gene TRBJ2-7; weak D call: TRBD1 (6 bases). CDR3 size: 15 residues. Germline CDR1 and CDR2: SGDLS and YYNGEE. Trimming removed 3 bases at V and 3 bases at J, with 16 bases between. CDR3 sequence reads: CASSEHADSHYEQYF. The CDR3 region has the DNA TGTGCCAGCAGCGAACACGCGGACAGTCACTACGAGCAGTACTTC. Based on the CDR3 plus reference TRBV9 and TRBJ2-7, the full variable domain is DSGVTQTPKHLITATGQRVTLRCSPRSGDLSVYWYQQSLDQGLQFLIQYYNGEERAKGNILERFSAQQFPDLHSELNLSSLELGDSALYFCASSEHADSHYEQYFGPGTRLTVT.

This clone came up a few times. The gene calls are TRBV27 and TRBJ1-3; D perhaps matches TRBD1 (5 bases). This CDR3 comprises 15 residues. Trimming left V 3 bases short and J 4 bases short, with 13 bases between. Germline CDR1 and CDR2: MNHEY and SMNVEV (reference sequence). Here the CDR3 DNA reads TGTGCCAGCAGTTTGACGGGGGGGAGCGGAAACACCATATATTTT. Its protein product is CASSLTGGSGNTIYF.

The chain joins TRBV27 to TRBJ2-7; TRBD2 might be the D (5 bases). This CDR3 is built from 15 residues. The germline V gene has CDR1 MNHEY and CDR2 SMNVEV (reference sequence). Trimming took 6 bases from V and 0 from J, leaving 15 bases between them. The chain's CDR3 is CASSDSTAGSYEQYF. The CDR3 DNA sequence: TGTGCCAGCAGCGACTCGACGGCGGGCTCCTACGAGCAGTACTTC.

This clone came up a few times. The chain joins TRBV28 to TRBJ1-5; 9 bases fit TRBD1. In germline, CDR1 is MDHEN, CDR2 SYDVKM. With V trimmed by 4 bases and J by 2 bases, 12 bases remained unmatched. The CDR3 totals 18 residues. The CDR3 region is CASSSPGQGRTGNQPQHF. The CDR3 DNA is TGTGCCAGCAGTTCTCCGGGACAGGGACGCACGGGCAATCAGCCCCAGCATTTT.

The count of this clone is one. The rearrangement joins TRBV5-1 to TRBJ2-7; no reliable D call. There are 13 residues in the CDR3. V dropped 1 base and J dropped 3 bases, with 8 bases sitting between them. The germline CDR1 and CDR2 sequences are SGHRS and YFSETQ. The DNA for the CDR3 is TGCGCCAGCAGCTTGTTGGCAGACTACGAGCAGTACTTC. Amino acids: CASSLLADYEQYF.

V usage is TRBV5-6 and J usage is TRBJ1-1; 11 bases align to TRBD1. The V gene end was trimmed by 0 bases and the J gene end by 5 bases; junction bases not matched to a gene: 6. The germline V gene encodes CDR1 SGHDT and CDR2 YYEEEE. The CDR3 runs to 16 residues. Here the CDR3 DNA reads TGTGCCAGCAGCTTGGGGGAGGACAGGGGGCTTACTGAAGCTTTCTTT. As protein: CASSLGEDRGLTEAFF.

The CDR3 reads CASSWDRVDEQYF. The CDR3 DNA reads as TGCGCCAGCAGCTGGGACAGGGTGGACGAGCAGTACTTC. The V call is TRBV5-1, the J call TRBJ2-7, with 9 bases matching TRBD1. J lost 5 bases, V lost 3 bases, and 3 bases had no gene match. Germline CDR1 reads SGHRS; CDR2 reads YFSETQ. The CDR3 consists of 13 residues.

The gene calls are TRBV6-2 or TRBV6-3 and TRBJ1-4; 9 bases match TRBD1. CDR3 size: 14 residues. Per germline, CDR1 MNHEY and CDR2 SVGEGT. V shed 6 bases, J shed 7 bases, and the junction held 6 bases outside the gene matches. The CDR3 region is CASSPQGATEKLFF. The CDR3 coding sequence is TGTGCCAGCAGCCCACAGGGGGCGACTGAAAAACTGTTTTTT.

In nucleotides, the CDR3 is TGTGCCAGCAGCTCACGGGACAGGGGAATCTATGGCTACACCTTC. Amino acids: CASSSRDRGIYGYTF. The chain has TRBV5-4 and TRBJ1-2; 10 bases are a match to TRBD1. Germline CDR1 reads SGHNT; CDR2 reads YYREEE (reference sequence). V trimming: 3 bases; J trimming: 4 bases; junction bases outside the gene matches: 6. The CDR3 has 15 amino acids.

The CDR3 is CASSRTRSSSGANVLTF. As DNA, the CDR3 is TGTGCCAGCAGCCGAACCCGGAGCAGCTCTGGGGCCAACGTCCTGACTTTC. V usage is TRBV7-9 and J usage is TRBJ2-6; D uncertain. Trimming took off 5 bases at V and 0 bases at J, with 14 bases between the two ends. CDR3 length equals 17 residues. From germline, CDR1 is SEHNR and CDR2 FQNEAQ (reference sequence).

The rearrangement links TRBV30 to TRBJ1-2; D not resolved. The V end was cut by 1 base, the J end by 4 bases, with 13 bases between. Per the germline V gene, CDR1 is GTSNPN and CDR2 is SVGIG (reference sequence). The CDR3 spans 14 residues. CDR3 residues: CAWSEVWSLYGYTF. CDR3 nucleotides: TGTGCCTGGAGTGAGGTATGGAGTCTCTATGGCTACACCTTC.

The chain uses TRBV10-3 and TRBJ2-7; 12 bases agree with TRBD2. The CDR3 extends over 14 amino acids. The V gene's germline CDR1 is ENHRY and CDR2 SYGVKD. CDR3 amino acids: CATETSGSSYEQYF. The CDR3 bases are TGTGCGACCGAGACTAGCGGGAGCTCCTACGAGCAGTACTTC.

The rearrangement joins TRBV29-1 to TRBJ2-1; D unresolved. Germline values: CDR1 SQVTM, CDR2 ANQGSEA. This CDR3 contains 12 residues. V was trimmed by 3 bases and J by 4 bases, leaving 7 bases between them. CDR3 region: CSVDFLYNEQFF. CDR3 sequence (DNA): TGCAGCGTTGACTTTCTTTACAATGAGCAGTTCTTC.

The rearrangement uses TRBV28 and TRBJ1-2; D is unclear. Germline V gives CDR1 MDHEN, CDR2 SYDVKM. The CDR3 is made up of 14 amino acids. Between the trimmed V and J ends, which lost 3 bases and 0 bases, there was a span of 8 bases. CDR3 nucleotide sequence: TGTGCCAGCAGTTTGGGAGGAGCTAACTATGGCTACACCTTC. Amino acids: CASSLGGANYGYTF.

The chain combines TRBV11-3 with TRBJ2-7, with TRBD1 matching over 8 bases. CDR1 and CDR2 (germline): SGHNT, YENEEA. The ends lost 2 bases at V and 5 bases at J; junction bases unmatched: 2. This CDR3 is 13 amino acids long. CDR3 DNA: TGTGCCAGCAGCTTAACAGGGGGGAACGAGCAGTACTTC. It is translated as CASSLTGGNEQYF. Using reference TRBV11-3 and TRBJ2-7 for the parts outside the CDR3, the full variable domain is EAGVVQSPRYKIIEKKQPVAFWCNPISGHNTLYWYLQNLGQGPELLIRYENEEAVDDSQLPKDRFSAERLKGVDSTLKIQPAELGDSAVYLCASSLTGGNEQYFGPGTRLTVT.

This clone was counted only a few times. The junction departs from germline at one end; a sequencing error may be responsible. J is TRBJ2-7 and V is TRBV9, with D tentatively TRBD1 (6 bases). Per germline, CDR1 SGDLS and CDR2 YYNGEE. CDR3 size: 13 residues. The CDR3 sequence: CASSAGQGYVQYF. The CDR3 DNA reads as TGTGCCAGCAGCGCCGGTCAGGGGTACGTGCAGTACTTC.

This clone appeared a few times. This chain links TRBV2 with TRBJ2-5; unclear D gene. The germline gives CDR1 SNHLY, CDR2 FYNNEI. Between the trimmed V and J ends, which lost 3 bases and 0 bases, there was a span of 14 bases. CDR3 length equals 16 residues. Written as DNA, the CDR3 is TGTGCCAGCAGTGAGTGGAGCAGCTTGTACCAAGAGACCCAGTACTTC. It codes for CASSEWSSLYQETQYF.

This chain links TRBV19 with TRBJ2-7; 11 nucleotides line up with TRBD1. Germline assignment: CDR1 LNHDA and CDR2 SQIVND (reference sequence). The CDR3 consists of 16 residues. J gave up 7 bases and V 4 bases, and 12 bases lay outside the gene matches. CDR3 amino acids: CASSTSPGQGAREQYF. DNA for the CDR3: TGTGCCAGTAGTACTTCCCCCGGACAGGGGGCAAGGGAGCAGTACTTC.